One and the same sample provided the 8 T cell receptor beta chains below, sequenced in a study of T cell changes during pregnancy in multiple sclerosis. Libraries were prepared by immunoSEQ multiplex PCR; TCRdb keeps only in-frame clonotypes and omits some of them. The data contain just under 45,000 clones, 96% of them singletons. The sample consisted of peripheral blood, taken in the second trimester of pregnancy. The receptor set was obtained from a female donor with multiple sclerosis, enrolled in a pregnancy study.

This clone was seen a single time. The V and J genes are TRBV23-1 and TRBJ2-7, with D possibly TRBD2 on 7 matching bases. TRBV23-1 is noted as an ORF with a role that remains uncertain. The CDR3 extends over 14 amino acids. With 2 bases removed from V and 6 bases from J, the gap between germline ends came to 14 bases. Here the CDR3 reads CASSQPRGGAEQYF. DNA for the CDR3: TGCGCCAGCAGTCAACCTAGGGGGGGGGCCGAGCAGTACTTC.

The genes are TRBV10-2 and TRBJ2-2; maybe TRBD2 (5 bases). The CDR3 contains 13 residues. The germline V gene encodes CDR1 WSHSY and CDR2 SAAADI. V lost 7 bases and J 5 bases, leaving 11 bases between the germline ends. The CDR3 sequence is CASTPLVTGELFF. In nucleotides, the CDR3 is TGCGCCAGCACCCCACTAGTTACCGGGGAGCTGTTTTTT.

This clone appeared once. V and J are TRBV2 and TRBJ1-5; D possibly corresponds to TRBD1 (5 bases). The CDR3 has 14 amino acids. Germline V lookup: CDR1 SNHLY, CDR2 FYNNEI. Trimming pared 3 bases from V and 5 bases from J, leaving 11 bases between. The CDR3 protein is CASSEGGTHQPQHF. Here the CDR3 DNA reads TGTGCCAGCAGTGAGGGGGGTACCCATCAGCCCCAGCATTTT.

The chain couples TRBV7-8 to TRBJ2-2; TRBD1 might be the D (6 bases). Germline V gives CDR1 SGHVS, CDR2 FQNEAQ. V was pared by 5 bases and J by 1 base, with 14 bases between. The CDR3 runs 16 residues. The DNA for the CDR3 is TGTGCCAGCAGCACGTGGACAGTCTTGAACACCGGGGAGCTGTTTTTT. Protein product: CASSTWTVLNTGELFF.

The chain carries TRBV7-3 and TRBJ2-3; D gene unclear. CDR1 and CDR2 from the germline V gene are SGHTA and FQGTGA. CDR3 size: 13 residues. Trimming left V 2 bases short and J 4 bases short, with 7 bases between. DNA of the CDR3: TGTGCCAGCAGCTTACAAGCCTCAGATACGCAGTATTTT. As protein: CASSLQASDTQYF.

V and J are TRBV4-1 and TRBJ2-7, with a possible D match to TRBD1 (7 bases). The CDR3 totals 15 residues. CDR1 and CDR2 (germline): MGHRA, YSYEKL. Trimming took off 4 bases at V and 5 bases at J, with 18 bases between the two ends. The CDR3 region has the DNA TGCGCCAGCAGCCCAAGGGGGGACAGTAGAAACGAGCAGTACTTC. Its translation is CASSPRGDSRNEQYF.

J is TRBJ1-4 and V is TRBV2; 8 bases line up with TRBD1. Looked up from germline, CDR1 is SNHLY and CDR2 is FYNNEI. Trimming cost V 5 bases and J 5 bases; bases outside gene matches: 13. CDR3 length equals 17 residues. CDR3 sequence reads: CASSPGQGVRRNEKLFF. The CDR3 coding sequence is TGTGCCAGCAGTCCCGGACAGGGAGTGAGGAGAAATGAAAAACTGTTTTTT.

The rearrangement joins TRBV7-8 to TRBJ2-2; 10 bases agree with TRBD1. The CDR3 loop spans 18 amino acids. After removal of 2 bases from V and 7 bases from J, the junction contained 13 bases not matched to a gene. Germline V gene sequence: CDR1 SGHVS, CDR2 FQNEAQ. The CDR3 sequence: CASSLRGGQGDISGELFF. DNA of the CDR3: TGTGCCAGCAGCTTAAGGGGAGGACAGGGGGATATTAGCGGGGAGCTGTTTTTT.